The rows below give T cell receptor beta chains drawn from one sample of a study of blood T cell repertoires in COVID-19. Clones were sequenced by immunoSEQ multiplex PCR, and TCRdb holds only the in-frame ones, with some missing. Counted here are 350,000 to 450,000 clones, around 87% occurring once; the ten biggest clones make up approximately 2.4%. Sequenced input: peripheral blood. Every receptor here comes from a woman aged 55 to 70 with COVID-19, enrolled during active disease. Both conserved end residues are trimmed from each CDR3. Each record gives: J gene, V gene, CDR3 protein.

J: TRBJ2-3
V: TRBV19
CDR3: ASSSAGGPLADTQY

J: TRBJ1-2
V: TRBV19
CDR3: ASRPTGGVFNYGYT

J: TRBJ2-3
V: TRBV2
CDR3: ASSRGTGGKDTQY

J: TRBJ2-1
V: TRBV28
CDR3: ASSLFGGSSYNEQF

J: TRBJ2-2
V: TRBV5-1
CDR3: ASTPRTGGNTGELF

J: TRBJ1-1
V: TRBV7-3
CDR3: ASSPRTGAEAF

J: TRBJ1-2
V: TRBV7-9
CDR3: ASSARQGSYGYT

J: TRBJ1-1
V: TRBV18
CDR3: ASSPIASGDRWAF

J: TRBJ2-5
V: TRBV9
CDR3: ASSPGPGQRLQQETQY

J: TRBJ1-5
V: TRBV6-4
CDR3: ASSDRDRGPYSNQPQH

J: TRBJ1-2
V: TRBV16
CDR3: ASSQSPGNYGYT

J: TRBJ2-5
V: TRBV5-1
CDR3: ASSQYGLQETQY

J: TRBJ1-5
V: TRBV7-8
CDR3: ASSPDRFDPNQPQH

J: TRBJ2-3
V: TRBV3-1/TRBV3-2
CDR3: ASSPRAGGRTDTQY

J: TRBJ2-5
V: TRBV4-1
CDR3: ASSQFGTSGKETQY

J: TRBJ1-1
V: TRBV14
CDR3: ASSQYRGTEAF

J: TRBJ1-6
V: TRBV2
CDR3: ATQTGGLSPLH

J: TRBJ1-1
V: TRBV6-5
CDR3: ASGQEFMNTEAF

J: TRBJ2-1
V: TRBV29-1
CDR3: SGSGGASYNEQF

J: TRBJ2-7
V: TRBV5-1
CDR3: ASTQRGALSYEQY

J: TRBJ2-7
V: TRBV6-1
CDR3: ASRGQDGSYEQY

J: TRBJ2-5
V: TRBV5-5
CDR3: ASSLVSGVTGETQY

J: TRBJ1-1
V: TRBV3-1/TRBV3-2
CDR3: ASSQEGGVSEAF

J: TRBJ2-1
V: TRBV3-1/TRBV3-2
CDR3: ASSQLGLAGGLDEQF

J: TRBJ2-5
V: TRBV30
CDR3: AWSLGQGKETQY

J: TRBJ2-7
V: TRBV6-1
CDR3: ASSEEEGISEQY

J: TRBJ2-2
V: TRBV24-1
CDR3: ATSDLLDSQNTGELF

J: TRBJ1-1
V: TRBV12-3/TRBV12-4
CDR3: ASSSNRNTEAF

J: TRBJ1-4
V: TRBV11-2
CDR3: ASSSTGGDEKLF

J: TRBJ2-7
V: TRBV4-1
CDR3: ASSQEGGRGREQY

J: TRBJ2-6
V: TRBV9
CDR3: ASSVGGLSSGANVLT

J: TRBJ2-5
V: TRBV29-1
CDR3: SVSSARGETQY

J: TRBJ1-2
V: TRBV7-3
CDR3: ASSLGGQYGYT

J: TRBJ1-2
V: TRBV5-6
CDR3: ASSLQGNYGYT

J: TRBJ1-2
V: TRBV4-2
CDR3: ASSQAGQGYGYT

J: TRBJ1-1
V: TRBV18
CDR3: ASSPYLDSPMNTEAF

J: TRBJ1-2
V: TRBV30
CDR3: AWRGWGQGALGYT

J: TRBJ2-3
V: TRBV5-1
CDR3: ASSTGVFTDTQY

J: TRBJ2-1
V: TRBV10-3
CDR3: ATSERGDDNEQF

J: TRBJ1-5
V: TRBV4-1
CDR3: ASSQNLDRGRGQPQH

J: TRBJ2-2
V: TRBV27
CDR3: ASSYTIANTGELF

J: TRBJ2-7
V: TRBV5-1
CDR3: ASSWGTLRSYEQY

J: TRBJ2-2
V: TRBV6-4
CDR3: ASSPGQGSGPGELF

J: TRBJ1-6
V: TRBV19
CDR3: ASTGRTVSPLH